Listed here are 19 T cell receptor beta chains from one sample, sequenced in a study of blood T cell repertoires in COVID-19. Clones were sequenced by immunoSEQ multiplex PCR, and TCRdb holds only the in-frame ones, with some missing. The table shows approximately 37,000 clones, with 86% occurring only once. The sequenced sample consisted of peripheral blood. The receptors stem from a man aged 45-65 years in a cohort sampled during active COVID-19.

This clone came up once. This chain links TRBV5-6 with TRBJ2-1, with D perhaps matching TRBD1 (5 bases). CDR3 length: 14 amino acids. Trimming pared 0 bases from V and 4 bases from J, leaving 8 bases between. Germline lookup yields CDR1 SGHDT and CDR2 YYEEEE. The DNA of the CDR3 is TGTGCCAGCAGCTTGGGGGGCGGATACAATGAGCAGTTCTTC. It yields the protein CASSLGGGYNEQFF.

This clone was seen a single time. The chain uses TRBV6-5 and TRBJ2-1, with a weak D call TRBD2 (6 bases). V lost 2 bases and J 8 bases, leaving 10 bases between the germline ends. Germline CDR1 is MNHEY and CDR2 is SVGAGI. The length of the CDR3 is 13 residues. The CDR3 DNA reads TGTGCCAGCAGTTACAGACTAGAGGATGAGCAGTTCTTC. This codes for CASSYRLEDEQFF.

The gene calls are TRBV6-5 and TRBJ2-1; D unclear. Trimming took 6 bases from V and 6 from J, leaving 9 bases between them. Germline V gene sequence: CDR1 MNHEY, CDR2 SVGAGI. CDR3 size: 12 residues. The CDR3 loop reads CASRHNSNEQFF. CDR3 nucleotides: TGTGCCAGCAGACATAACAGCAATGAGCAGTTCTTC.

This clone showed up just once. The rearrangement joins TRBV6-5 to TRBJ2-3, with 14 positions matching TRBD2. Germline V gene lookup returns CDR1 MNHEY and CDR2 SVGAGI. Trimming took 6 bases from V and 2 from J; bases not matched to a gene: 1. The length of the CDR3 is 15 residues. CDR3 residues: CASRGLAGVTDTQYF. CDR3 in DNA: TGTGCCAGCAGGGGACTAGCGGGGGTCACAGATACGCAGTATTTT.

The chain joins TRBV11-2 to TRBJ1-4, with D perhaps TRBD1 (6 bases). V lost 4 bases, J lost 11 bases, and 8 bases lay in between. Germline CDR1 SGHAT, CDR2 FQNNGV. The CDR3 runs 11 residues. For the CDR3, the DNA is TGTGCCAGCAGCTACGGACAGAAACTGTTTTTT. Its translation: CASSYGQKLFF.

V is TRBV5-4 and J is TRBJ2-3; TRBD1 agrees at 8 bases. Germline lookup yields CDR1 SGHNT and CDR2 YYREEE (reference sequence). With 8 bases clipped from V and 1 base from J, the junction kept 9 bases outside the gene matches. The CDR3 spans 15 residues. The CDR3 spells CASIEPGQGTDTQYF. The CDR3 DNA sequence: TGTGCCAGTATTGAGCCGGGACAGGGCACAGATACGCAGTATTTT.

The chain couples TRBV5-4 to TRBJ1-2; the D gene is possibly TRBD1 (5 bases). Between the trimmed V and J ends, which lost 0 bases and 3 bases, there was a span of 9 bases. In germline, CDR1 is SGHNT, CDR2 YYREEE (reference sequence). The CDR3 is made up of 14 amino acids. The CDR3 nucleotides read TGTGCCAGCAGCTTGGAACAGGTAGACTATGGCTACACCTTC. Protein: CASSLEQVDYGYTF.

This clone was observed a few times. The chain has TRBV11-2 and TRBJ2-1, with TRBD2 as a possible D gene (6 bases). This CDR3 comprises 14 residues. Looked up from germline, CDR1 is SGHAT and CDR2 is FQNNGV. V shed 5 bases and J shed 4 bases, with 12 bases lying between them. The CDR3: CASSPRAGYNEQFF. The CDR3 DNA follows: TGTGCCAGCAGCCCAAGGGCGGGATACAATGAGCAGTTCTTC.

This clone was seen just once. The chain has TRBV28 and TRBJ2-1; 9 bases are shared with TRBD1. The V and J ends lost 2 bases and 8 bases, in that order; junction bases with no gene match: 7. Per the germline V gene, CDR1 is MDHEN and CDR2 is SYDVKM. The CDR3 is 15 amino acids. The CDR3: CASSLMGQGIDEQFF. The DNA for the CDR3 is TGTGCCAGCAGTTTAATGGGACAGGGCATCGATGAGCAGTTCTTC.

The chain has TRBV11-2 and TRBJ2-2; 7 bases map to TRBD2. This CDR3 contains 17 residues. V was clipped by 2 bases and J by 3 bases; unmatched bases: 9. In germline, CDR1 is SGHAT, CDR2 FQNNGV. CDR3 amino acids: CASSLNRGSRDTGELFF. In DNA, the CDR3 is TGTGCCAGCAGCTTAAATCGCGGGAGTCGGGACACCGGGGAGCTGTTTTTT. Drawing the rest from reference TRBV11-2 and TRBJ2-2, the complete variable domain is EAGVAQSPRYKIIEKRQSVAFWCNPISGHATLYWYQQILGQGPKLLIQFQNNGVVDDSQLPKDRFSAERLKGVDSTLKIQPAKLEDSAVYLCASSLNRGSRDTGELFFGEGSRLTVL.

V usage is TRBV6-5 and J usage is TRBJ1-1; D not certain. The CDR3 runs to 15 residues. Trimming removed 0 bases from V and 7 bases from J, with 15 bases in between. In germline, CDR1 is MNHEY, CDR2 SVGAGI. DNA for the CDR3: TGTGCCAGCAGTTACTCGCCCACGGTTATTAGTGAAGCTTTCTTT. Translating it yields CASSYSPTVISEAFF.

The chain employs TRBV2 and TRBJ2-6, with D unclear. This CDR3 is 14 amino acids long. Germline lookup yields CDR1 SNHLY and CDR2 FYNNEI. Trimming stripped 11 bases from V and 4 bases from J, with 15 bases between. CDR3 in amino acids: CAVLGAKGANVLTF. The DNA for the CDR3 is TGTGCCGTTCTCGGAGCGAAGGGGGCCAACGTCCTGACTTTC.

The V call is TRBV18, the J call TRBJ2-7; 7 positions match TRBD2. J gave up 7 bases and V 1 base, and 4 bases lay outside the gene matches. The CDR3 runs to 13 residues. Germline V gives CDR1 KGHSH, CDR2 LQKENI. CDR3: CASSPRDGREQYF. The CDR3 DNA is TGTGCCAGCTCACCACGGGACGGGAGGGAGCAGTACTTC.

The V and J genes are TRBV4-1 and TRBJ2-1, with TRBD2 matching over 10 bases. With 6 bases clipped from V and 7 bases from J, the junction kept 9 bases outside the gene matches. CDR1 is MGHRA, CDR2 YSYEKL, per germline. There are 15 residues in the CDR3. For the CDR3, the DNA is TGCGCCAGCAGTCAACCGGGACTAGCGTTTAATGAGCAGTTCTTC. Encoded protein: CASSQPGLAFNEQFF.

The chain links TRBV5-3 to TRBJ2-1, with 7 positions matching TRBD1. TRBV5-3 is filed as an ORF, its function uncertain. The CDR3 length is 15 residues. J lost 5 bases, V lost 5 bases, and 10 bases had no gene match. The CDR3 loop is CARRGGQLTNNEQFF. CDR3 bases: TGTGCCAGAAGAGGGGGCCAACTCACAAACAATGAGCAGTTCTTC.

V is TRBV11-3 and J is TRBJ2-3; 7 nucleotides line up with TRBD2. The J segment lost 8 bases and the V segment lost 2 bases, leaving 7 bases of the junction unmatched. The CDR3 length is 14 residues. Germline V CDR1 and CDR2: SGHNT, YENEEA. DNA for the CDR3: TGTGCCAGCAGCTTAAGCGGGGAATTCGGTACGCAGTATTTT. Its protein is CASSLSGEFGTQYF.

The CDR3 reads CASSVGGQDYEQYF. CDR3 DNA sequence: TGTGCCAGCAGCGTAGGGGGACAGGACTACGAGCAGTACTTC. The genes are TRBV9 and TRBJ2-7, with 8 bases identical to TRBD1. CDR1 is SGDLS, CDR2 YYNGEE, per germline. The CDR3 loop spans 14 amino acids. J was trimmed by 3 bases and V by 0 bases; bases with no gene match: 2.

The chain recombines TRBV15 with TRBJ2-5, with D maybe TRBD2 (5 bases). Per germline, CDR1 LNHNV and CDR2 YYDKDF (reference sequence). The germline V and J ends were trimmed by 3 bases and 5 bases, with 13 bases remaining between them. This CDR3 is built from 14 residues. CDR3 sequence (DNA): TGTGCCACCAGCAGCCGAACGGGGTGGGAGACCCAGTACTTC. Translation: CATSSRTGWETQYF.

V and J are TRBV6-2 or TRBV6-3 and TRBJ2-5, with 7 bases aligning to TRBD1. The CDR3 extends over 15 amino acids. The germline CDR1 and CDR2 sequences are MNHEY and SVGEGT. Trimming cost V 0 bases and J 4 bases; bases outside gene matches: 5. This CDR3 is CASSYSGQEIETQYF. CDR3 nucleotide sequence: TGTGCCAGCAGTTACTCCGGACAGGAGATAGAGACCCAGTACTTC.